The following is a T cell receptor beta chain sequence with its context. This entry is derived from a study of CD8+ T cells in alopecia areata. In the study overall: Among treated patients, oral tofacitinib was administered at 5 to 10 mg twice daily.

Trimming cost V 6 bases and J 8 bases; bases outside gene matches: 8. CDR1 and CDR2 (germline): MGHDK, SYGVNS. The CDR3 has 14 residues. The treatment was: oral pan-JAK inhibitor, 5-10 mg twice daily. Following RNA extraction, reverse transcription yielded cDNA that acted as the sequencing template. Measured with immunoSEQ multiplex PCR; TCRdb has only the in-frame clones, and not every one. The sample lists 150,000 to 200,000 clones, less than 70% occurring once. The source material was CD4+ T cells sorted from blood, sampled at week 24, from a patient treated with tofacitinib. The TCR originated in a human donor with alopecia areata. This chain joins TRBV25-1 and TRBJ2-1, with 9 bases aligning to TRBD2. CDR3 DNA: TGTGCCAGCAGAGGGACTAGCCCGCAGGATGAGCAGTTCTTC. It yields the protein CASRGTSPQDEQFF.